What follows is one T cell receptor beta chain and its context. Germline CDR1 reads SGHTA; CDR2 reads FQGNSA. Unmatched junction bases numbered 10, after V lost 2 bases and J lost 7 bases. CDR3 size: 15 residues. Method: immunoSEQ multiplex PCR; TCRdb's copy keeps in-frame clones and lacks some. Found here are approximately 32,000 clones, 91% of them singletons; the top ten hold approximately 3.7%. The source of the sample is a study of blood T cell repertoires in COVID-19. Across the study: PBMCs, B-cell-depleted T cells, or T cells provided the cDNA or gDNA that made up the material.

This TCR was sampled from a man aged 55 to 70 with acute or convalescent COVID-19. The rearrangement uses TRBV7-2 and TRBJ1-2; TRBD1 matches 7 bases. Sequencing used peripheral blood. The CDR3 spells CASSLRGQGEGGYTF. DNA of the CDR3: TGTGCCAGCAGCTTAAGGGGGCAGGGAGAGGGTGGCTACACCTTC.